The TCR beta chain under discussion was sequenced for a study of shared clonotypes between healthy human individuals. Whole-study context: Plates per donor: three CD4 naive, three CD4 memory, two CD8 naive, one CD8 memory.

The CDR3 is 14 residues long. The germline CDR1 and CDR2 sequences are SNHLY and FYNNEI. Trimming pared 5 bases from V and 0 bases from J, leaving 10 bases between. CD45RO-negative cells were positively selected for CCR7, leaving out terminally differentiated effector memory CD45RA+ cells. Clones were read by immunoSEQ multiplex PCR, and TCRdb kept only the in-frame ones, dropping some. The sample shows 1.5 million to 2.5 million clones, about 95% of them seen only once. The TCR was taken from a man aged 18 to 35 in good health. The rearrangement joins TRBV2 to TRBJ1-1; no definite D call. The sequencing sample was made of naive CD8+ T cells sorted from blood. This CDR3 is CASSPDGLNTEAFF. The DNA for the CDR3 is TGTGCCAGCAGTCCGGACGGACTGAACACTGAAGCTTTCTTT.